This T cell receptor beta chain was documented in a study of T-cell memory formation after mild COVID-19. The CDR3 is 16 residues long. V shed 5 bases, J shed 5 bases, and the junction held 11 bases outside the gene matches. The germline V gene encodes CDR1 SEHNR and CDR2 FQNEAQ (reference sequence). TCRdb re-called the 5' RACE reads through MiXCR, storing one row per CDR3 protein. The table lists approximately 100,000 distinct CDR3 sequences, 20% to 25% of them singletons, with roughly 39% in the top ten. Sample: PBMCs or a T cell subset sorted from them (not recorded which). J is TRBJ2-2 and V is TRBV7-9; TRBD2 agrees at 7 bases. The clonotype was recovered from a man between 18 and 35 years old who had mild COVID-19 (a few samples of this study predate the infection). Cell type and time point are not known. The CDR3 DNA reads TGTGCCAGCAGCCCGTGGGGGGGAGTTCGTACCGGGGAGCTGTTTTTT. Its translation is CASSPWGGVRTGELFF.